These 17 T cell receptor beta chains were sequenced from one sample in a study of blood T cell repertoires in COVID-19. Repertoires were generated with immunoSEQ multiplex PCR, while TCRdb's copy carries only in-frame clones and drops some. The table shows roughly 300,000 clones, with approximately 84% occurring only once. Sequenced material: peripheral blood. The receptors here all came from a human donor with COVID-19, enrolled during active disease. The donor label of this sample is uncertain.

The chain links TRBV11-2 to TRBJ1-6; a weak D match, TRBD1 (5 bases). This CDR3 is 16 amino acids long. In germline, CDR1 is SGHAT, CDR2 FQNNGV. Trimming pared 4 bases from V and 6 bases from J, leaving 16 bases between. The CDR3 region has the DNA TGTGCCAGCAGCTCCATCGTGGGGGGTACTAATTCACCCCTCCACTTT. Translating it yields CASSSIVGGTNSPLHF.

The chain couples TRBV19 to TRBJ1-4, with 9 positions matching TRBD1. Germline V gene sequence: CDR1 LNHDA, CDR2 SQIVND (reference sequence). This CDR3 is built from 14 residues. After removal of 8 bases from V and 5 bases from J, the junction contained 6 bases not matched to a gene. DNA for the CDR3: TGTGCCAGTGGAGGACAGGGGACAAATGAAAAACTGTTTTTT. Translating gives CASGGQGTNEKLFF.

The chain carries TRBV27 and TRBJ1-1; possible D gene TRBD1, 6 bases. This CDR3 contains 17 residues. V was clipped by 1 base and J by 4 bases, with 19 bases between them. Germline CDR1 MNHEY, CDR2 SMNVEV (reference sequence). In DNA, the CDR3 is TGTGCCAGCAGTTTATTAGGGGGTCTTGGGGTGGGCACTGAAGCTTTCTTT. Its translation is CASSLLGGLGVGTEAFF.

The chain links TRBV2 to TRBJ2-1, with D perhaps matching TRBD2 (6 bases). The CDR3 length is 15 residues. V was pared by 0 bases and J by 1 base, with 7 bases between. The germline CDR1 and CDR2 sequences are SNHLY and FYNNEI. The CDR3 nucleotides read TGTGCCAGCAGTGAAGCTAGCGGATCCTACAATGAGCAGTTCTTC. It codes for CASSEASGSYNEQFF.

The chain combines TRBV28 with TRBJ2-1; 11 nucleotides align to TRBD1. V gave up 4 bases and J gave up 4 bases; unmatched junction bases: 3. This CDR3 has 15 residues. Germline V CDR1 and CDR2: MDHEN, SYDVKM. The CDR3 DNA sequence: TGTGCCAGCAGTTCGGACAGGGGGCTTTACAATGAGCAGTTCTTC. Encoded protein: CASSSDRGLYNEQFF.

The rearrangement uses TRBV5-1 and TRBJ2-1; TRBD2 agrees at 8 bases. With V trimmed by 5 bases and J by 5 bases, 6 bases remained unmatched. The CDR3 has 14 residues. Germline CDR1 reads SGHRS; CDR2 reads YFSETQ. The CDR3 spells CASSSTSGHNEQFF. The CDR3 bases are TGCGCCAGCAGTTCAACTAGCGGACACAATGAGCAGTTCTTC.

V gene TRBV7-2 combines with J gene TRBJ1-6; 10 nucleotides line up with TRBD1. The J segment lost 9 bases and the V segment lost 5 bases, leaving 7 bases of the junction unmatched. Germline V gives CDR1 SGHTA, CDR2 FQGNSA. CDR3 length equals 15 residues. The CDR3 DNA follows: TGTGCCAGCAGCCCTGCCGGGACAGGGGTTTCACCCCTCCACTTT. The encoded protein is CASSPAGTGVSPLHF.

The CDR3 DNA reads as TGTGCCAGCAGCTGGGCGGCAGGGGGGAACACCGGGGAGCTGTTTTTT. Protein sequence: CASSWAAGGNTGELFF. This sequence joins TRBV5-6 and TRBJ2-2; the match to TRBD1 covers 7 bases. After removal of 3 bases from V and 1 base from J, the junction contained 6 bases not matched to a gene. There are 16 residues in the CDR3. The V gene's germline CDR1 is SGHDT and CDR2 YYEEEE.

The chain joins TRBV6-5 to TRBJ2-5; TRBD2 matches at 9 bases. The CDR3 totals 16 residues. CDR1 and CDR2 (germline): MNHEY, SVGAGI. V lost 4 bases to trimming and J lost 12 bases; unmatched junction nucleotides: 18. For the CDR3, the DNA is TGTGCCAGCAGTTCCTCTTCTAGCGGGACCAGTCGTCGGAAGTACTTC. It yields the protein CASSSSSSGTSRRKYF.

The rearrangement links TRBV9 to TRBJ2-2; tentative D call: TRBD2 (6 bases). Germline assignment: CDR1 SGDLS and CDR2 YYNGEE. Trimming pared 6 bases from V and 0 bases from J, leaving 9 bases between. The CDR3 is made up of 14 amino acids. As DNA, the CDR3 is TGTGCCAGCATGCGGGGCGCGAACACCGGGGAGCTGTTTTTT. It translates to CASMRGANTGELFF.

The chain recombines TRBV5-1 with TRBJ1-3; TRBD1 agrees at 7 bases. CDR1 and CDR2 (germline): SGHRS, YFSETQ. The V gene end was trimmed by 5 bases and the J gene end by 3 bases; junction bases not matched to a gene: 8. The CDR3 totals 15 residues. CDR3 in DNA: TGCGCCAGCAGAGCCACAGGGGCGGTTGGAAACACCATATATTTT. It translates to CASRATGAVGNTIYF.

The chain links TRBV6-1 to TRBJ1-1; a weak D match, TRBD1 (5 bases). This CDR3 region has 18 residues. The V gene's germline CDR1 is MNHNS and CDR2 SASEGT. V lost 2 bases, J lost 0 bases, and 19 bases lay in between. In nucleotides, the CDR3 is TGTGCCAGCAGTGAATTTCGGACATTGCGGGATATGAACACTGAAGCTTTCTTT. This translates into CASSEFRTLRDMNTEAFF.

The V and J genes are TRBV28 and TRBJ1-1, with D perhaps TRBD1 (5 bases). The CDR3 covers 14 residues. V gave up 8 bases and J gave up 6 bases, with 19 bases separating them. CDR1 MDHEN and CDR2 SYDVKM come from the germline V gene. The CDR3 loop reads CASVILREVAEAFF. For the CDR3, the DNA is TGTGCCAGCGTGATCCTCAGGGAAGTCGCTGAAGCTTTCTTT.

Only one count was recorded for this clone. The chain couples TRBV28 to TRBJ1-2; D is unresolved. CDR1 and CDR2 from the germline V gene are MDHEN and SYDVKM. V dropped 2 bases and J dropped 3 bases, with 10 bases sitting between them. The CDR3 has 14 residues. The CDR3 sequence: CASSLVLRYYGYTF. CDR3 bases: TGTGCCAGCAGTTTAGTTCTCAGGTACTATGGCTACACCTTC.

This clone is a singleton in its sample. The chain recombines TRBV7-3 with TRBJ1-3; D not resolved. Trimming stripped 5 bases from V and 0 bases from J, with 5 bases between. The CDR3 runs to 13 residues. Germline V gene data show CDR1 as SGHTA and CDR2 as FQGTGA. The CDR3 region is CASSPVSGNTIYF. The CDR3 DNA sequence: TGTGCCAGCAGCCCCGTCTCTGGAAACACCATATATTTT. The full variable domain, in which reference TRBV7-3 and TRBJ1-3 provide the parts outside the CDR3, is GAGVSQTPSNKVTEKGKYVELRCDPISGHTALYWYRQSLGQGPEFLIYFQGTGAADDSGLPNDRFFAVRPEGSVSTLKIQRTERGDSAVYLCASSPVSGNTIYFGEGSWLTVV.

The chain carries TRBV5-5 and TRBJ2-7; 13 nucleotides line up with TRBD2. Germline values: CDR1 SGHKS, CDR2 YYEKEE (reference sequence). The CDR3 is 16 amino acids. The J segment lost 1 base and the V segment lost 5 bases, leaving 6 bases of the junction unmatched. In nucleotides, the CDR3 is TGTGCCAGCAGGGGCCCGGGACTAGCGGGGTCCTACGAGCAGTACTTC. It is translated as CASRGPGLAGSYEQYF. The full variable domain, completed using reference TRBV5-5 and TRBJ2-7, is DAGVTQSPTHLIKTRGQQVTLRCSPISGHKSVSWYQQVLGQGPQFIFQYYEKEERGRGNFPDRFSARQFPNYSSELNVNALLLGDSALYLCASRGPGLAGSYEQYFGPGTRLTVT.

A single count supports this clone. In DNA form, the CDR3 reads TGTGCCAGCAGCCAAGAAACGGGGAAGTCCACAGATACGCAGTATTTT. Residues: CASSQETGKSTDTQYF. The chain uses TRBV3-1 (or the pseudogene TRBV3-2) and TRBJ2-3, with D tentatively TRBD2 (5 bases). V was trimmed by 0 bases and J by 2 bases, leaving 12 bases between them. This CDR3 has 16 amino acids. Germline assignment: CDR1 LGHDT and CDR2 YNNKEL (reference sequence).